The 8 T cell receptor beta chains in this list originate from one sample, sequenced in a study of T-cell memory formation after mild COVID-19. TCRdb recomputed calls from the 5' RACE reads with MiXCR, one row per CDR3 protein. The data hold a few hundred thousand distinct CDR3 sequences, with around 15% observed a single time. Sequencing was carried out using PBMCs or a T cell subset sorted from them (not recorded which). The receptors were gathered from a man between 18 and 35 years old who had mild COVID-19 (a few samples of this study predate the infection). Cell type and time point are not known.

This clonotype was seen a few times. The rearrangement uses TRBV12-3 or TRBV12-4 and TRBJ2-2; 13 bases are shared with TRBD2. V trimming: 6 bases; J trimming: 4 bases; junction bases outside the gene matches: 5. This CDR3 is 16 amino acids long. The CDR3 DNA sequence: TGTGCCAGCAGAGGACTAGCGGGGGAGAGCACCGGGGAGCTGTTTTTT. Translating it yields CASRGLAGESTGELFF.

This clonotype was detected a few times. The chain links TRBV28 to TRBJ2-4; perhaps TRBD1 as D (5 bases). The CDR3 consists of 11 residues. The ends were cut back, 7 bases at V and 6 bases at J, with 7 bases in the middle. From germline, CDR1 is MDHEN and CDR2 SYDVKM. CDR3 amino acids: CASTRGNIQYF. The CDR3 DNA reads as TGTGCCAGCACTAGGGGAAACATTCAGTACTTC.

This clonotype has more than one count but fewer than ten. The chain employs TRBV20-1 and TRBJ1-2; D is ambiguous. The CDR3 has 17 residues. CDR1 DFQATT and CDR2 SNEGSKA come from the germline V gene (reference sequence). Trimming left V 1 base short and J 2 bases short, with 20 bases between. CDR3 nucleotide sequence: TGCAGTGCTAGAGGGTTCGATTTGGCCATGTCCAACTATGGCTACACCTTC. Protein sequence: CSARGFDLAMSNYGYTF.

DNA of the CDR3: TGTGCCATCGGCGATGGGGGCTCACCCCTCCACTTT. This codes for CAIGDGGSPLHF. The chain links TRBV19 to TRBJ1-6; TRBD1 might be the D (6 bases). Trimming cost V 10 bases and J 10 bases, with 14 bases left between them. The CDR3 is 12 residues long. The germline gives CDR1 LNHDA, CDR2 SQIVND (reference sequence).

This clonotype is judged medium-sized. V is TRBV5-1 and J is TRBJ2-3; either TRBD1 or TRBD2 may supply D (6 bases each). With 1 base removed from V and 5 bases from J, the gap between germline ends came to 14 bases. Germline CDR1 and CDR2: SGHRS and YFSETQ. This CDR3 comprises 15 residues. The CDR3 sequence: CASSLMGGRGDTQYF. The CDR3 DNA follows: TGCGCCAGCAGCTTGATGGGGGGCCGGGGAGATACGCAGTATTTT.

At least ten counts were recorded for this clonotype. This sequence joins TRBV6-1 and TRBJ2-5, with 14 bases fitting TRBD2. The CDR3 runs 16 residues. The J segment lost 2 bases and the V segment lost 6 bases, leaving 5 bases of the junction unmatched. Germline V CDR1 and CDR2: MNHNS, SASEGT. DNA of the CDR3: TGTGCCAGCAGGAGGACTAGCGGGGGGATTCAAGAGACCCAGTACTTC. It yields the protein CASRRTSGGIQETQYF.

The J gene is TRBJ2-5, the V gene TRBV7-8; 7 bases line up with TRBD1. The CDR3 length is 14 residues. V lost 4 bases, J lost 5 bases, and 7 bases stayed unmatched. In germline, CDR1 is SGHVS, CDR2 FQNEAQ. CDR3 amino acids: CASSSDRAGETQYF. The CDR3 nucleotides read TGTGCCAGCAGCTCCGACAGGGCGGGTGAGACCCAGTACTTC.

This clonotype was recorded a few times. The chain links TRBV29-1 to TRBJ2-3, with a weak D call TRBD1 (5 bases). The CDR3 is 13 residues long. Trimming stripped 3 bases from V and 1 base from J, with 8 bases between. From germline, CDR1 is SQVTM and CDR2 ANQGSEA. The CDR3 nucleotides read TGCAGCGTTGAGGCCAGGGGCACAGATACGCAGTATTTT. Translating gives CSVEARGTDTQYF.